Given below is one T cell receptor (beta chain) in context. It lacks a known antigen. A much larger clonotype is one base distant, so this may be a read error. Synthesis of TCR cDNA relied on 5'RACE template switching, a step that introduced a universal primer site along with unique molecular identifiers. Priming of cDNA synthesis was performed from both the TCR alpha and TCR beta constant segments. Library amplification used two PCR steps, and the second PCR step added sample barcodes and sequencing adapters. Libraries were sequenced on Illumina HiSeq 2500 (2x100 bp) or NovaSeq (2x150 bp). In the original analysis: Demultiplexing of reads and collapsing into UMI consensus sequences were performed with MIGEC, and V(D)J alignment was carried out with MiXCR. Vaccine-responding clonotypes were identified with edgeR using replicate PBMC samples, with FDR below 0.01 and a log2 fold change above 5 up to day 15 being required. Bulk clonotypes were assigned CD4 or CD8 identity according to which sequenced CD4 or CD8 repertoire held them at higher abundance. The raw public data were reprocessed by TCRdb itself: fastp quality trimming at Q25, MiXCR clonotype calling, in-frame beta chains only. Rows with a matching CDR3 protein are joined into one entry that keeps the most common DNA and genes. The V and J calls, along with clone size, are taken from TCRdb and not from the paper's own processing. The sample data list about 53,000 distinct CDR3 sequences, and about 6.6% of these were observed just once. The leading ten clones occupy less than 45% of the sample.

The treatment or condition label on this specimen signifies: live attenuated yellow fever vaccine strain. PBMCs were isolated from peripheral blood using a standard Ficoll-Paque protocol. Dynabeads CD4 and CD8 positive selection kits were used to isolate CD4 and CD8 T-cell fractions. RNA was extracted with TriZol from bulk PBMCs, CD4 and CD8 fractions, and dextramer-positive and dextramer-negative fractions. The record originates from a study of T cells after yellow fever vaccination (dated by TCRdb to 2018 to 2020). Concerning the study at large: Libraries from fractions with low cell numbers were prepared with the SMART-Seq v4 Ultra Low Input RNA kit. Bulk TCR alpha and beta repertoires were sequenced longitudinally to track T-cell clones before and after primary and booster YFV17D yellow fever vaccination. Two healthy male donors, one aged 18 to 30 and one aged 30 to 40 years, were included in the cohort. Bulk PBMC replicates and cell subsets were isolated from blood drawn at multiple timepoints before and after both primary and secondary immunization. The paper as a whole reports these results and caveats: Because the study included only two donors, the extent to which the findings can be generalized is limited. After the booster, most clones that had expanded after primary vaccination were detected again (approximately 96% of CD4 and around 88% of CD8), suggesting broad maintenance of memory. The secondary T-cell response was weaker than the primary response but faster, peaking on day 5 instead of day 15. A small share of clonotypes occurred in both CD4 and CD8 compartments, likely arising from convergent recombination. FACS-sorted repertoires could contain abundant contaminating clonotypes from the bulk population, so computational filtering was required.

The germline V gene (reference sequence) sets CDR1 to LNHDA and CDR2 to SQIVND. Spanning cysteine to phenylalanine, the CDR3 consists of 15 amino acids. Only the CDR3 DNA is retained, 45 bases long and in frame from the first base. V loses 6 bases, J loses 9 bases, and the germline ends lie 18 bases apart. The receptor was isolated from a man younger than 35 who received the YFV17D yellow fever vaccine. Sequencing was performed on CD8+ T cells sorted from PBMCs, taken on the day of the first yellow fever vaccination. The rearranged chain carries TRBV19 and TRBJ1-6, with no D gene named confidently. For the CDR3, the sequence is CASSPYGVNGSPLHF. The nucleotide sequence is given as TGTGCCAGTAGCCCCTACGGAGTCAACGGTTCACCCCTCCACTTT.